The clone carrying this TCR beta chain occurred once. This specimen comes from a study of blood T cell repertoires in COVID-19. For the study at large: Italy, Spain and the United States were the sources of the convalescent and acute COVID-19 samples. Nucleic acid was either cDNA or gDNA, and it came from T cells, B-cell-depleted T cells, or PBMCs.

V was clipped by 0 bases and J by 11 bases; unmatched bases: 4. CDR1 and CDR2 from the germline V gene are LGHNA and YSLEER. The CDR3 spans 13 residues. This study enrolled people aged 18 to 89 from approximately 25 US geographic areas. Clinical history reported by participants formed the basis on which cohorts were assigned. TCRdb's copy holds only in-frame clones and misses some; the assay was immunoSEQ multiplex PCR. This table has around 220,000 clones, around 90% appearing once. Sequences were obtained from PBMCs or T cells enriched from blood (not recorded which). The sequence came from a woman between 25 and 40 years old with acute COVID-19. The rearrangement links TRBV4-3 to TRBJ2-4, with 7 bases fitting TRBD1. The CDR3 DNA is TGCGCCAGCAGCCAAGATCGGGACAGTTTTCAGTACTTC. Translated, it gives CASSQDRDSFQYF.